This T cell receptor beta chain was captured in a study of cytomegalovirus exposure and HLA in healthy donors. The germline CDR1 and CDR2 sequences are SGHVS and FNYEAQ. The CDR3 length is 15 residues. The germline V and J ends were trimmed by 0 bases and 4 bases, with 11 bases remaining between them. Primers included in the PCR were 60 Vbeta and 13 Jbeta primers. Sequenced by immunoSEQ multiplex PCR; TCRdb stores in-frame clones only, minus some. Of around 150,000 clones listed, around four fifths are singletons. With respect to this clone: Other DNA sequences in this sample translate to the same CDR3.

This clonotype originated in a man younger than 40 in good health and CMV-seronegative. The gene calls are TRBV7-6 and TRBJ2-3; D is possibly TRBD1 (5 bases). The sample consisted of PBMCs. The chain's CDR3 is CASSLAYGAADTQYF. The DNA of the CDR3 is TGTGCCAGCAGCTTAGCATATGGGGCAGCAGATACGCAGTATTTT.